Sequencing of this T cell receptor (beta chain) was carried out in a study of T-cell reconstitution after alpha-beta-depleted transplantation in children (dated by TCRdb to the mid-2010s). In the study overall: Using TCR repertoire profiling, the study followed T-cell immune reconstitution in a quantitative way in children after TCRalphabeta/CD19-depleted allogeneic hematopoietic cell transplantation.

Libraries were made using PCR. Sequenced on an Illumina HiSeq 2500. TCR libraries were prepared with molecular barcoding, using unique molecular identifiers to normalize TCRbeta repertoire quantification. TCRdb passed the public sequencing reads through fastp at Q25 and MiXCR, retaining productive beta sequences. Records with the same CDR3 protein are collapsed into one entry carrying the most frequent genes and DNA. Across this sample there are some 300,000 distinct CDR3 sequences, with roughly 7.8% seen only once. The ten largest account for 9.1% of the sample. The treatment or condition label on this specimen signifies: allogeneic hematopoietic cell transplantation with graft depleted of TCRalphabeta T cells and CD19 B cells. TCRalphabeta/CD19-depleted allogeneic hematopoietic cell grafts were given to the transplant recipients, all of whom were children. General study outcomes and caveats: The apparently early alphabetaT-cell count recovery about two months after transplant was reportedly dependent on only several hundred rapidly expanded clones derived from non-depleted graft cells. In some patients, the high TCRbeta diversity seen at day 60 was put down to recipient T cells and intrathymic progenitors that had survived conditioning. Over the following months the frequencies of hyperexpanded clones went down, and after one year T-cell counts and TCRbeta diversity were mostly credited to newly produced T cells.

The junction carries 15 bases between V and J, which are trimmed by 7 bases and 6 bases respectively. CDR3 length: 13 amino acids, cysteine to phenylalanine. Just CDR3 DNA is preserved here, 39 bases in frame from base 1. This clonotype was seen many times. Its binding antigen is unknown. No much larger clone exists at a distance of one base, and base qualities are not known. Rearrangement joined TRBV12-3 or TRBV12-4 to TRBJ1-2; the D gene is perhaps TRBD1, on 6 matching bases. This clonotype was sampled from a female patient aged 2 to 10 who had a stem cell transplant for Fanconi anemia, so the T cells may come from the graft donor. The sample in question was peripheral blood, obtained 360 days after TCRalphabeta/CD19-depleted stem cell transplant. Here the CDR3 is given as CASINRDINGYTF. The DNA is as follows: TGTGCCAGCATTAATAGGGACATTAATGGCTACACCTTC.